Below, 21 T cell receptor beta chains from the same sample are listed, as sequenced in a study of control samples from healthy donors and cancer patients. Generated by immunoSEQ multiplex PCR, the TCRdb table keeps only in-frame clones and is missing some. The repertoire includes 60,000 to 85,000 clones, approximately 92% of them detected once, and 5.8% sits in the top ten. Specimen: blood. These receptors were collected from a woman aged 60-75 years in good health.

The chain has TRBV12-5 and TRBJ2-1, with 7 bases lining up with TRBD1. Germline V gene data show CDR1 as LGHNT and CDR2 as FRNRAP. The CDR3 runs 11 residues. V lost 6 bases to trimming and J lost 8 bases; unmatched junction nucleotides: 1. The CDR3 DNA sequence: TGTGCTAGTGGACAGGGGTATGAGCAGTTCTTC. Translated, it gives CASGQGYEQFF.

V gene TRBV6-5 combines with J gene TRBJ1-5; D call uncertain. This CDR3 spans 13 amino acids. Germline CDR1 MNHEY, CDR2 SVGAGI. V was clipped by 4 bases and J by 6 bases, with 10 bases between them. The DNA for the CDR3 is TGTGCCAGCAGTTCACAGCGCCTTCAGCCCCAGCATTTT. As protein: CASSSQRLQPQHF.

The chain links TRBV28 to TRBJ2-2; D uncertain. This CDR3 has 17 amino acids. Germline V gives CDR1 MDHEN, CDR2 SYDVKM. The germline V and J ends were trimmed by 6 bases and 6 bases, with 23 bases remaining between them. CDR3 coding DNA: TGTGCCAGCAGGGAGAGAGGATTTACCAGATGGGCCGGGGAGCTGTTTTTT. Its translation: CASRERGFTRWAGELFF.

The chain is built from TRBV30 and TRBJ1-2, with 12 bases matching TRBD1. V shed 2 bases, J shed 7 bases, and the junction held 2 bases outside the gene matches. The CDR3 is 13 amino acids. Germline-derived CDR1 and CDR2 are GTSNPN and SVGIG (reference sequence). DNA of the CDR3: TGTGCCTGGAGTAGGGACAGGGGGCTTGGCTACACCTTC. Protein product: CAWSRDRGLGYTF.

This clone is a singleton in its sample. V gene TRBV5-1 combines with J gene TRBJ2-1, with D possibly matching TRBD1 (5 bases). The CDR3 is 13 amino acids. Germline values: CDR1 SGHRS, CDR2 YFSETQ. Trimming took 1 base from V and 6 from J, leaving 8 bases between them. The DNA for the CDR3 is TGCGCCAGCAGCTTGACAGGTGGCAATGAGCAGTTCTTC. It specifies CASSLTGGNEQFF. The full variable domain, with the rest looked up from reference TRBV5-1 and TRBJ2-1, is KAGVTQTPRYLIKTRGQQVTLSCSPISGHRSVSWYQQTPGQGLQFLFEYFSETQRNKGNFPGRFSGRQFSNSRSEMNVSTLELGDSALYLCASSLTGGNEQFFGPGTRLTVL.

The CDR3 bases are TGTGCCAGCAGTTACAGCAGGAATAGCAATCAGCCCCAGCATTTT. Its translation is CASSYSRNSNQPQHF. This chain uses TRBV6-6 with TRBJ1-5; D gene ambiguous. V was clipped by 2 bases and J by 0 bases, with 8 bases between them. CDR1 and CDR2 from the germline V gene are MNHNY and SVGAGI (reference sequence). The CDR3 contains 15 residues.

J is TRBJ1-3 and V is TRBV14; D might be TRBD1 (5 bases). CDR3 length equals 16 residues. Germline-derived CDR1 and CDR2 are SGHDN and FVKESK. The V and J ends lost 4 bases and 4 bases respectively, with 17 bases between them. The CDR3 protein is CASSPGRGRTGNTIYF. The CDR3 coding sequence is TGTGCCAGCAGCCCGGGACGTGGCAGGACCGGAAACACCATATATTTT.

The chain combines TRBV5-5 with TRBJ2-6; D perhaps matches TRBD1 (6 bases). The ends were cut back, 4 bases at V and 4 bases at J, with 12 bases in the middle. Germline assignment: CDR1 SGHKS and CDR2 YYEKEE (reference sequence). CDR3 length equals 15 residues. CDR3 DNA: TGTGCCAGCAGCCAAGTAGGGACAGGGGCCAACGTCCTGACTTTC. This encodes CASSQVGTGANVLTF.

The chain joins TRBV3-1 (or the pseudogene TRBV3-2) to TRBJ2-3, with 7 bases aligning to TRBD2. V lost 0 bases, J lost 2 bases, and 8 bases stayed unmatched. Germline loops: CDR1 LGHDT, CDR2 YNNKEL (reference sequence). This CDR3 spans 17 amino acids. The CDR3 DNA reads TGTGCCAGCAGCCAAGATTGGGGCGGGAGAACCACAGATACGCAGTATTTT. Amino acid sequence: CASSQDWGGRTTDTQYF.

The V and J genes are TRBV28 and TRBJ1-5, with D possibly matching TRBD1 (5 bases). The CDR3 has 13 amino acids. Germline assignment: CDR1 MDHEN and CDR2 SYDVKM. V was shortened by 8 bases and J by 4 bases, with 12 bases between the two germline ends. CDR3 sequence (DNA): TGTGCCAGCTGTGACAGACCTAATCAGCCCCAGCATTTT. Its translation: CASCDRPNQPQHF.

V is TRBV3-1 (or the pseudogene TRBV3-2) and J is TRBJ1-4; TRBD1 agrees at 8 bases. The V segment lost 7 bases and the J segment 5 bases; nucleotides outside the gene matches: 3. Germline lookup yields CDR1 LGHDT and CDR2 YNNKEL (reference sequence). The CDR3 sequence is 13 residues long. This CDR3 is CASIGQGNEKLFF. CDR3 DNA: TGTGCCAGCATAGGACAGGGAAATGAAAAACTGTTTTTT.

The chain has TRBV28 and TRBJ2-1; the match to TRBD2 covers 10 bases. V shed 7 bases, J shed 7 bases, and the junction held 7 bases outside the gene matches. There are 14 residues in the CDR3. CDR1 is MDHEN and CDR2 is SYDVKM in the germline V gene. The CDR3 loop is CASTTSGIWNEQFF. CDR3 DNA: TGTGCCAGCACTACTAGCGGGATATGGAATGAGCAGTTCTTC.

The chain carries TRBV29-1 and TRBJ2-5; no clear D gene. The V gene's germline CDR1 is SQVTM and CDR2 ANQGSEA. The CDR3 spans 14 residues. V lost 2 bases to trimming and J lost 2 bases, with 12 bases between them. CDR3 DNA sequence: TGCAGCGTTGAAATTTTGTCTCCACAAGAGACCCAGTACTTC. It translates to CSVEILSPQETQYF.

The chain combines TRBV11-2 with TRBJ2-7, with D tentatively TRBD1 (6 bases). The CDR3 is made up of 15 amino acids. Germline lookup yields CDR1 SGHAT and CDR2 FQNNGV. V was clipped by 4 bases and J by 3 bases, with 16 bases between them. CDR3 loop: CASSSSLVQGYEQYF. The CDR3 nucleotides are TGTGCCAGCAGCTCCAGCCTCGTACAGGGCTACGAGCAGTACTTC. Complete variable domain (other parts from reference TRBV11-2 and TRBJ2-7): EAGVAQSPRYKIIEKRQSVAFWCNPISGHATLYWYQQILGQGPKLLIQFQNNGVVDDSQLPKDRFSAERLKGVDSTLKIQPAKLEDSAVYLCASSSSLVQGYEQYFGPGTRLTVT.

V usage is TRBV5-4 and J usage is TRBJ2-7; TRBD2 matches at 8 bases. The trim removed 0 bases at V and 0 bases at J, leaving 2 bases unmatched. The CDR3 is made up of 15 amino acids. Germline V gene lookup returns CDR1 SGHNT and CDR2 YYREEE (reference sequence). CDR3 sequence (DNA): TGTGCCAGCAGCTTGGGGAGCGGGAGCTCCTACGAGCAGTACTTC. This encodes CASSLGSGSSYEQYF.

This clone was found once. Other DNA sequences within the sample encode an identical CDR3. V usage is TRBV6-1 and J usage is TRBJ1-2; tentative D call: TRBD1 (6 bases). V dropped 3 bases and J dropped 7 bases, with 9 bases sitting between them. Germline CDR1 reads MNHNS; CDR2 reads SASEGT. This CDR3 spans 12 amino acids. For the CDR3, the DNA is TGTGCCAGCAGTGACAACAGGGTTGGCTACACCTTC. Protein product: CASSDNRVGYTF.

This clone came up once. V is TRBV6-4 and J is TRBJ2-2, with D possibly matching TRBD1 (6 bases). The CDR3 length is 13 residues. Trimming left V 4 bases short and J 6 bases short, with 9 bases between. The germline V gene has CDR1 MRHNA and CDR2 SNTAGT. The CDR3 protein is CASSAQGPGELFF. The CDR3 nucleotides are TGTGCCAGCAGTGCACAGGGTCCCGGGGAGCTGTTTTTT.

This sequence joins TRBV11-2 and TRBJ2-7; D may be TRBD1 or TRBD2 (5 bases each). Between the trimmed V and J ends, which lost 0 bases and 4 bases, there was a span of 16 bases. Per germline, CDR1 SGHAT and CDR2 FQNNGV. The CDR3 consists of 16 residues. CDR3 loop: CASSLDREQAYYEQYF. CDR3 sequence (DNA): TGTGCCAGCAGCTTAGATCGGGAACAGGCCTATTACGAGCAGTACTTC.

Written as DNA, the CDR3 is TGTGCCAGCAGCTTAGGAGGGACAGGGGGATTCTCTGGGGCCAACGTCCTGACTTTC. It translates to CASSLGGTGGFSGANVLTF. The chain carries TRBV7-2 and TRBJ2-6; TRBD1 matches at 11 bases. Trimming removed 1 base from V and 0 bases from J; junction bases left unmatched: 5. This CDR3 is built from 19 residues. The germline gives CDR1 SGHTA, CDR2 FQGNSA.

This clone appeared a single time. The rearrangement uses TRBV29-1 and TRBJ1-4; TRBD1 might be the D (5 bases). The V gene's germline CDR1 is SQVTM and CDR2 ANQGSEA. V lost 4 bases and J lost 7, with 13 bases in between. This CDR3 is 13 amino acids long. In nucleotides, the CDR3 is TGCAGCGTTGCCACGGGGCGCCGTGAAAAACTGTTTTTT. This translates into CSVATGRREKLFF.

V gene TRBV5-5 combines with J gene TRBJ2-1, with D possibly matching TRBD2 (6 bases). CDR3 length equals 15 residues. In germline, CDR1 is SGHKS, CDR2 YYEKEE (reference sequence). V gave up 4 bases and J gave up 2 bases, with 13 bases separating them. CDR3 sequence reads: CASSVLATTYNEQFF. CDR3 nucleotides: TGTGCCAGCAGCGTGCTAGCGACAACCTACAATGAGCAGTTCTTC.